Given below is one T cell receptor (beta chain) in context. There is no known antigen for this receptor. Base qualities were left out, and no much larger clone turns up one base away. The sample comes from a study of cytotoxic CD8 clonotypes in ibrutinib-treated CLL (dated by TCRdb to the early 2020s). Regarding the complete study: In this cohort, over 14 patients were treatment-naive and under 13 were relapsed/refractory, while around 18 had unmutated IGHV. Responses were partial in approximately 24 patients and complete in 2; after median approximately 69 months follow-up, around 15 stayed in remission and about twelve progressed. The response samples were drawn at a median of 12 months into treatment, with a range of roughly 6 to 36 months. Samples averaged about 260,000 productive templates and 94,082 productive rearrangements. Of the 90 or so people in the trial, around 26 had longitudinal samples available. Cryopreserved peripheral blood mononuclear cells were collected before treatment, at response, and at either disease progression or sustained remission. All remission and progressive disease samples were collected while patients were still receiving ibrutinib.

On the study overall, not on this receptor specifically: Baseline clonality exceeded that of age-matched healthy donors and correlated strongly with circulating CD8+ T-cell counts. Lymph node repertoires were not examined, and the timing of sampling was not matched between patients in sustained remission and those whose disease progressed. An increase in clonality was observed at ibrutinib response, with clonality remaining stable during sustained remission and falling back toward baseline at progression. Public clonotypes were rare and either contracted or stayed stable during treatment, and the rise in clonality at ibrutinib response reflected the expansion of private clonotypes.

A MiSeq instrument was used for deep resolution sequencing, which targeted depths ranging from 1 in 1 million up to 1 in 200,000 T cells, with coverage averaging 10x for each clonotype. TCR beta libraries were generated with the immunoSEQ hsTCRB Kit. Per the original workflow: ImmunoSEQ Data Assistant and ImmunoSEQ Analyzer were used for data analysis, and V, D and J genes were assigned according to IMGT definitions. Clonality, which ranges from 0 to 1, was calculated by subtracting the normalized Shannon entropy of productive rearrangement frequencies from one. Public clonotype analysis was restricted to overrepresented clonotypes comprising at least 0.05% of each patient's repertoire. Approximately 12 age-matched healthy donor repertoires from immuneACCESS were used as controls for clonality. Entries here come from immuneACCESS through TCRdb and include only in-frame sequences with V and J called. Some clones fail to appear in such tables; in the studies checked, an unresolved V gene covers under half of the shortfall, and the cause of the remainder is unknown. V and J calls and clone size are given by that table; D and trimming were obtained from the DNA. In all, the sample holds 250,000 to 350,000 clones, and approximately 76% of those were seen once. Together, the top ten hold roughly 5% of the sample.

The label giving this sample's time point can be read as: progressive disease on ibrutinib. For TCR beta library preparation, about 2.1 micrograms of genomic DNA were extracted from the cryopreserved PBMCs. Longitudinal blood samples from CLL patients receiving ibrutinib monotherapy were subjected to high-throughput TCR beta sequencing. The patients took part in an open-label, single-center phase 2 trial of ibrutinib monotherapy. A distance of 9 bases separates the germline ends of V and J, which lose 6 bases and 3 bases respectively. From the cysteine up to the phenylalanine, the CDR3 has a length of 13 residues. The entry retains the CDR3 DNA only, 39 bases that are in frame from base 1. The germline V gene (reference sequence) yields WNHNN for CDR1 and SYGVQD for CDR2.

The TCR originated in a human donor with chronic lymphocytic leukemia. The sequencing used PBMCs, collected at disease progression, from a patient treated with ibrutinib. This chain is built from TRBV10-1 and TRBJ2-1; the D gene is perhaps TRBD1, from 5 matching bases. The DNA sequence is as follows: TGCGCCAGCAGACAAGACAGCTACAATGAGCAGTTCTTC. It translates as CASRQDSYNEQFF.